This passage covers 18 T cell receptor beta chains from one sample sequenced in a study of beta chain features in type 1 diabetes. Expressed TCRB transcripts were sequenced, since all the RNA that had been isolated was reverse transcribed. Some clones are missing from TCRdb's copy, which holds only in-frame ones; the method was immunoSEQ multiplex PCR. The sample lists 640,000 or so clones, about an eighth occurring once. The study, taken as a whole, reports: All four CD4+ subsets of Type 1 diabetes patients contained TCRB CDR3s that were moderately but significantly shorter.

These receptors have no known antigen. Specimen: naive CD4+ T cells from blood. These TCRs come from a man aged 18 to 30 with type 1 diabetes.

V is TRBV7-8 and J is TRBJ2-5; D not resolved. Trimming cost V 1 base and J 4 bases, with 10 bases left between them. Germline V lookup: CDR1 SGHVS, CDR2 FQNEAQ. The CDR3 has 14 residues. The CDR3 region has the DNA TGTGCCAGCAGCTTAGGGGCTACCCCAGAGACCCAGTACTTC. Translated, it gives CASSLGATPETQYF.

V and J are TRBV2 and TRBJ2-5, with 11 bases identical to TRBD2. Trimming at V came to 11 bases and at J to 4 bases, leaving 6 bases not matched to a gene. Germline loops: CDR1 SNHLY, CDR2 FYNNEI. This CDR3 contains 13 residues. The CDR3 here is CAASTSGAETQYF. CDR3 nucleotide sequence: TGTGCCGCCTCGACTAGCGGGGCAGAGACCCAGTACTTC.

The gene calls are TRBV5-1 and TRBJ1-2; no firm D call. Between the trimmed V and J ends, which lost 2 bases and 6 bases, there was a span of 11 bases. From germline, CDR1 is SGHRS and CDR2 YFSETQ. The CDR3 runs to 13 residues. The CDR3 DNA is TGCGCCAGCAGCTTAATTCAGGCACATGGCTACACCTTC. This encodes CASSLIQAHGYTF.

CDR3 coding DNA: TGTGCCCAAAGCGGGGCCTCAAAGAACATTCAGTACTTC. Protein: CAQSGASKNIQYF. The chain links TRBV2 to TRBJ2-4; 7 bases agree with TRBD2. CDR1 SNHLY and CDR2 FYNNEI come from the germline V gene. The CDR3 length is 13 residues. The V and J ends lost 11 bases and 7 bases, in that order; junction bases with no gene match: 11.

The V gene is TRBV5-3, the J gene TRBJ2-1; a possible D gene is TRBD1 (6 bases). TRBV5-3 is flagged as an ORF with uncertain function. This CDR3 has 18 residues. V lost 3 bases, J lost 2 bases, and 21 bases lay in between. This chain's CDR3 is CARSWITGHNPTYNEQFF. DNA for the CDR3: TGTGCCAGAAGCTGGATAACGGGACACAATCCCACCTACAATGAGCAGTTCTTC.

The gene calls are TRBV18 and TRBJ2-5; possibly TRBD2 for D (6 bases). Germline V CDR1 and CDR2: KGHSH, LQKENI. The V end was cut by 3 bases, the J end by 9 bases, with 11 bases between. The CDR3 length is 12 residues. The CDR3 loop is CASSPDRDSQYF. The CDR3 DNA reads as TGTGCCAGCTCACCTGATAGGGACTCCCAGTACTTC.

A note on this clone: In the same sample, other DNA sequences code for this CDR3. The V call is TRBV9, the J call TRBJ1-2; D is undetermined. The CDR3 length is 14 residues. V shed 0 bases and J shed 3 bases, with 9 bases lying between them. Germline CDR1 reads SGDLS; CDR2 reads YYNGEE. The CDR3 DNA reads as TGTGCCAGCAGCGTAGGAGAAGGGCACTATGGCTACACCTTC. It is translated as CASSVGEGHYGYTF.

This clone has just a few counts. The gene calls are TRBV7-8 and TRBJ2-7, with 10 nucleotides matching TRBD1. The CDR3 loop spans 15 amino acids. V was clipped by 8 bases and J by 1 base; unmatched bases: 8. The germline CDR1 and CDR2 sequences are SGHVS and FQNEAQ. In DNA, the CDR3 is TGTGCCAGCCGCCCGAGGACAGGGGGGTCCTACGAGCAGTACTTC. It specifies CASRPRTGGSYEQYF.

The rearrangement joins TRBV10-3 to TRBJ2-3; unclear D gene. CDR3 length: 14 amino acids. Germline V gives CDR1 ENHRY, CDR2 SYGVKD. V gave up 2 bases and J gave up 0 bases, with 6 bases separating them. The CDR3 protein is CAISEAVSTDTQYF. CDR3 in DNA: TGTGCCATCAGTGAGGCGGTTAGCACAGATACGCAGTATTTT.

The chain is built from TRBV2 and TRBJ1-5; D is perhaps TRBD1 (5 bases). This CDR3 contains 13 residues. CDR1 and CDR2 (germline): SNHLY, FYNNEI. V lost 3 bases, J lost 6 bases, and 9 bases lay in between. The CDR3 region is CASSDRGLQPQHF. The DNA of the CDR3 is TGTGCCAGCAGTGATCGGGGCCTTCAGCCCCAGCATTTT. The whole variable domain, filled in from reference TRBV2 and TRBJ1-5, reads EPEVTQTPSHQVTQMGQEVILRCVPISNHLYFYWYRQILGQKVEFLVSFYNNEISEKSEIFDDQFSVERPDGSNFTLKIRSTKLEDSAMYFCASSDRGLQPQHFGDGTRLSIL.

This clone turned up a few times. The same CDR3 is also encoded by other DNA sequences in this sample. V usage is TRBV18 and J usage is TRBJ2-7; 9 bases fit TRBD1. Germline V gene data show CDR1 as KGHSH and CDR2 as LQKENI. Trimming removed 3 bases from V and 1 base from J; junction bases left unmatched: 4. This CDR3 spans 15 amino acids. The CDR3 protein is CASSPGQGSSYEQYF. CDR3 bases: TGTGCCAGCTCACCGGGACAGGGTTCTTCCTACGAGCAGTACTTC.

This chain joins TRBV28 and TRBJ2-1; weak D call: TRBD1 (6 bases). Trimming pared 5 bases from V and 6 bases from J, leaving 14 bases between. This CDR3 has 14 residues. CDR1 and CDR2 from the germline V gene are MDHEN and SYDVKM. The CDR3 here is CASSGWGLGNEQFF. CDR3 DNA: TGTGCCAGCAGTGGGTGGGGGCTCGGCAATGAGCAGTTCTTC. The full variable domain, in which reference TRBV28 and TRBJ2-1 provide the parts outside the CDR3, is DVKVTQSSRYLVKRTGEKVFLECVQDMDHENMFWYRQDPGLGLRLIYFSYDVKMKEKGDIPEGYSVSREKKERFSLILESASTNQTSMYLCASSGWGLGNEQFFGPGTRLTVL.

V is TRBV4-1 and J is TRBJ2-7, with 12 bases matching TRBD2. Germline CDR1 MGHRA, CDR2 YSYEKL. Unmatched junction bases numbered 0, after V lost 4 bases and J lost 2 bases. This CDR3 has 14 amino acids. The CDR3 is CASSRLAGAYEQYF. In DNA, the CDR3 is TGCGCCAGCAGCCGACTAGCGGGGGCCTACGAGCAGTACTTC.

This clone was counted only a few times. The chain carries TRBV6-1 and TRBJ2-2; D is ambiguous. The CDR3 covers 15 residues. CDR1 and CDR2 (germline): MNHNS, SASEGT. The V and J ends lost 2 bases and 0 bases respectively, with 7 bases between them. The chain's CDR3 is CASSELRPNTGELFF. The CDR3 DNA follows: TGTGCCAGCAGTGAATTAAGGCCGAACACCGGGGAGCTGTTTTTT.

The rearrangement uses TRBV27 and TRBJ1-2; 9 positions match TRBD1. Germline V gene lookup returns CDR1 MNHEY and CDR2 SMNVEV (reference sequence). This CDR3 has 14 amino acids. V shed 5 bases and J 6 bases; nucleotides not matched to a gene: 7. The CDR3 spells CASSRGQGWDGYTF. The CDR3 DNA reads as TGTGCCAGCAGTCGGGGACAGGGATGGGATGGCTACACCTTC.

The sample holds a few counts of this clone. The CDR3 coding sequence is TGTGCCAGCAGCCATGACAGGGAGCACTCACCCCTCCACTTT. It is translated as CASSHDREHSPLHF. V is TRBV5-4 and J is TRBJ1-6; 7 bases map to TRBD1. J lost 10 bases, V lost 4 bases, and 8 bases had no gene match. The CDR3 runs 14 residues. Germline CDR1 SGHNT, CDR2 YYREEE (reference sequence). Full variable domain (outside the CDR3, taken from reference TRBV5-4 and TRBJ1-6): ETGVTQSPTHLIKTRGQQVTLRCSSQSGHNTVSWYQQALGQGPQFIFQYYREEENGRGNFPPRFSGLQFPNYSSELNVNALELDDSALYLCASSHDREHSPLHFGNGTRLTVT.

This clone appeared a few times. The chain joins TRBV25-1 to TRBJ1-2; 12 nucleotides match TRBD1. Losses at the gene ends were 3 bases for V and 6 bases for J; bases not matched to a gene: 11. The CDR3 extends over 17 amino acids. From germline, CDR1 is MGHDK and CDR2 SYGVNS. DNA for the CDR3: TGTGCCAGCAGTGAGACTGGGACAGGGGGCGAGGTGAATGGCTACACCTTC. This encodes CASSETGTGGEVNGYTF.

This clone appeared a few times. V gene TRBV12-5 combines with J gene TRBJ2-2; unclear D gene. From germline, CDR1 is LGHNT and CDR2 FRNRAP. The CDR3 is made up of 17 amino acids. Trimming left V 0 bases short and J 1 base short, with 12 bases between. The CDR3 reads CASGLVLGSLNTGELFF. CDR3 DNA sequence: TGTGCTAGTGGTTTGGTTTTGGGCAGCTTGAACACCGGGGAGCTGTTTTTT.